These 11 T cell receptor beta chains were sequenced from one sample in a study of early T cells in non-severe SARS-CoV-2 infection. MiXCR, applied by TCRdb to the 5' RACE reads, yields one record per CDR3 protein. Seen here are about 44,000 distinct CDR3 sequences, 12% observed once, and the top ten hold roughly a sixth. The material sequenced was whole blood. The receptors stem from an adult who was a healthcare worker with PCR-confirmed SARS-CoV-2 infection or an uninfected control (not recorded which).

This clonotype was seen ten or more times. The chain couples TRBV15 to TRBJ1-1; tentatively, D is TRBD1 (5 bases). Germline CDR1 reads LNHNV; CDR2 reads YYDKDF (reference sequence). Between the trimmed V and J ends, which lost 1 base and 1 base, there was a span of 7 bases. The CDR3 consists of 14 residues. CDR3 DNA sequence: TGTGCCACCAGCAGAGTCCAGGGGAACACTGAAGCTTTCTTT. As protein: CATSRVQGNTEAFF.

The rearrangement uses TRBV7-3 and TRBJ2-1, with TRBD2 identical over 8 bases. The CDR3 is 14 residues long. V shed 5 bases, J shed 9 bases, and the junction held 9 bases outside the gene matches. Germline V lookup: CDR1 SGHTA, CDR2 FQGTGA. This chain's CDR3 is CASSAGLANFEQFF. DNA for the CDR3: TGTGCCAGCAGCGCCGGACTAGCTAACTTTGAGCAGTTCTTC.

The table lists this clonotype with a few counts. The CDR3 is CATSRDTWGASEQFF. CDR3 bases: TGTGCCACCAGCAGAGACACGTGGGGGGCAAGTGAGCAGTTCTTC. V is TRBV15 and J is TRBJ2-1, with D perhaps matching TRBD1 or TRBD2 (6 bases each). The V gene's germline CDR1 is LNHNV and CDR2 YYDKDF (reference sequence). V was trimmed by 0 bases and J by 9 bases, leaving 15 bases between them. The CDR3 runs to 15 residues.

This clonotype was observed a few times. The chain uses TRBV7-2 and TRBJ2-7, with 7 bases fitting TRBD2. V shed 6 bases and J 4 bases; nucleotides not matched to a gene: 12. This CDR3 spans 15 amino acids. Germline V gene sequence: CDR1 SGHTA, CDR2 FQGNSA. Here the CDR3 reads CASRTSANGGYEQYF. CDR3 nucleotide sequence: TGTGCCAGCAGAACTAGCGCCAATGGGGGATACGAGCAGTACTTC.

This clonotype came up many times. This chain joins TRBV29-1 and TRBJ1-2; D is perhaps TRBD1 (6 bases). The CDR3 length is 14 residues. V was trimmed by 0 bases and J by 5 bases, leaving 13 bases between them. Germline CDR1 and CDR2: SQVTM and ANQGSEA. The CDR3 is CSVEDGRTVYGYTF. Here the CDR3 DNA reads TGCAGCGTTGAAGATGGGAGGACAGTATATGGCTACACCTTC.

This clonotype came up many times. The chain joins TRBV7-2 to TRBJ1-1, with 7 nucleotides matching TRBD1. Trimming at V came to 8 bases and at J to 5 bases, leaving 14 bases not matched to a gene. Germline V gene lookup returns CDR1 SGHTA and CDR2 FQGNSA. The CDR3 is 15 amino acids. The CDR3 DNA reads TGTGCCAGCCGAAGTCAGACAGGGAGGGAAACTGAAGCTTTCTTT. Its translation is CASRSQTGRETEAFF.

This clonotype was detected many times. V usage is TRBV9 and J usage is TRBJ2-4; either TRBD1 or TRBD2 may supply D (5 bases each). The CDR3 sequence is 19 residues long. Germline CDR1 and CDR2: SGDLS and YYNGEE. The V and J ends lost 0 bases and 7 bases respectively, with 26 bases between them. The CDR3 spells CASSVEAGTDLITKNIQYF. The CDR3 DNA reads as TGTGCCAGCAGCGTAGAAGCTGGGACCGACCTAATTACGAAGAACATTCAGTACTTC.

This clonotype came up many times. CDR3 loop: CASSLMVDEQFF. CDR3 sequence (DNA): TGTGCCAGCAGCTTAATGGTCGACGAGCAGTTCTTC. V and J are TRBV7-8 and TRBJ2-1; D gene uncertain. From germline, CDR1 is SGHVS and CDR2 FQNEAQ. This CDR3 has 12 residues. The ends were cut back, 2 bases at V and 10 bases at J, with 9 bases in the middle.

This clonotype was seen at least ten times. CDR3 coding DNA: TGTGCCAGCAGTCCCCTAACTGTGGGTAAGGGGAGCTATGGCTACACCTTC. Its translation is CASSPLTVGKGSYGYTF. The chain employs TRBV27 and TRBJ1-2; possible D gene TRBD1, 5 bases. Trimming stripped 5 bases from V and 4 bases from J, with 23 bases between. The CDR3 extends over 17 amino acids. Germline CDR1 and CDR2: MNHEY and SMNVEV (reference sequence).

This clonotype was detected a few times. The J gene is TRBJ2-3, the V gene TRBV28, with a tentative D call TRBD2 (6 bases). Germline lookup yields CDR1 MDHEN and CDR2 SYDVKM. This CDR3 is 13 amino acids long. V dropped 6 bases and J dropped 4 bases, with 11 bases sitting between them. This CDR3 reads CASSLPGADTQYF. Written as DNA, the CDR3 is TGTGCCAGCAGCTTGCCGGGGGCAGATACGCAGTATTTT.

This clonotype was counted only a few times. This sequence joins TRBV19 and TRBJ2-7, with TRBD1 matching 7 bases. This CDR3 spans 13 amino acids. The J segment lost 1 base and the V segment lost 6 bases, leaving 3 bases of the junction unmatched. The V gene's germline CDR1 is LNHDA and CDR2 SQIVND (reference sequence). The CDR3 DNA is TGTGCCAGTAGCGGACAGGAATCCTACGAGCAGTACTTC. Its protein is CASSGQESYEQYF.